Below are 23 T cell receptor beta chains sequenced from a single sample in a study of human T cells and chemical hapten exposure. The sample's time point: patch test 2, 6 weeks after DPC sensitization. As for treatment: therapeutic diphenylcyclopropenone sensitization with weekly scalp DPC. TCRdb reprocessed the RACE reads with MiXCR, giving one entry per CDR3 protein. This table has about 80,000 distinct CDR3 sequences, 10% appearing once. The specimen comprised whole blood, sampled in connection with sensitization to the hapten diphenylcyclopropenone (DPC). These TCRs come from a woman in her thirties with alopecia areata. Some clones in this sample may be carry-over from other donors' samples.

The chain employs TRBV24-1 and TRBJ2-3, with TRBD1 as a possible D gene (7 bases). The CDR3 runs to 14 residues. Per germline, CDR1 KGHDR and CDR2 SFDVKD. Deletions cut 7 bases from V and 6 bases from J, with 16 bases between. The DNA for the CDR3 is TGTGCCACCAGAGGAGGGACAGTACGGGATACGCAGTATTTT. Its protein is CATRGGTVRDTQYF.

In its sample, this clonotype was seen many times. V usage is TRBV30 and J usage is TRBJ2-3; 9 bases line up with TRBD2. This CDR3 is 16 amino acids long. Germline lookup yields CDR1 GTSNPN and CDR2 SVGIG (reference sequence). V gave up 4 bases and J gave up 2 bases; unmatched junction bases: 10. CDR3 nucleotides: TGTGCCTGGACTCCCCTGACTAGCGGCTACACAGATACGCAGTATTTT. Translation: CAWTPLTSGYTDTQYF. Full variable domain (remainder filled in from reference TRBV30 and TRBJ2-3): SQTIHQWPATLVQPVGSPLSLECTVEGTSNPNLYWYRQAAGRGLQLLFYSVGIGQISSEVPQNLSASRPQDRQFILSSKKLLLSDSGFYLCAWTPLTSGYTDTQYFGPGTRLTVL.

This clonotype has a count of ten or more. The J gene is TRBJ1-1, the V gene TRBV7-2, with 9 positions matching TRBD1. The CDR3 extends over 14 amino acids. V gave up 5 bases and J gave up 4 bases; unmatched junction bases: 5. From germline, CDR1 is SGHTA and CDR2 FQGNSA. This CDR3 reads CASSPRQGGTEAFF. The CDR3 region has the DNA TGTGCCAGCAGCCCCAGACAGGGGGGCACTGAAGCTTTCTTT.

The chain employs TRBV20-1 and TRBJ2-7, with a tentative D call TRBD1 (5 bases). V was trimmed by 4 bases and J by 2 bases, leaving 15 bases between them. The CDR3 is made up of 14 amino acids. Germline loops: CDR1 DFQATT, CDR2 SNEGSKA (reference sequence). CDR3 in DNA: TGCAGTGCTAAGGGGCAGTTACCTCCCTACGAGCAGTACTTC. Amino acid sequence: CSAKGQLPPYEQYF.

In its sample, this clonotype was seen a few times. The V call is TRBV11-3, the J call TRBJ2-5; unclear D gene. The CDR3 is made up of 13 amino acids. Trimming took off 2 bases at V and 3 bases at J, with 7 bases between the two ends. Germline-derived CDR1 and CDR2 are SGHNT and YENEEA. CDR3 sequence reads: CASSLNRKETQYF. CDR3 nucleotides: TGTGCCAGCAGCTTAAATAGAAAAGAGACCCAGTACTTC.

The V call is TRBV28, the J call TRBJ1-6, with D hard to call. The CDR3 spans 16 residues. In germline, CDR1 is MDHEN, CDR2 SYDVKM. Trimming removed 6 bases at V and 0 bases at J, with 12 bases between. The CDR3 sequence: CASSTGWGSYNSPLHF. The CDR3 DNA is TGTGCCAGCAGCACGGGTTGGGGCTCCTATAATTCACCCCTCCACTTT.

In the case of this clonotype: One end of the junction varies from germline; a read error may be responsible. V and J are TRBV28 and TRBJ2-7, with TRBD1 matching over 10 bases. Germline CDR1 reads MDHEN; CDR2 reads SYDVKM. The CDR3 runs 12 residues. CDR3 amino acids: CASSPSGTGVLF. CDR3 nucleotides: TGTGCCAGCAGTCCATCCGGGACAGGGGTCCTCTTC.

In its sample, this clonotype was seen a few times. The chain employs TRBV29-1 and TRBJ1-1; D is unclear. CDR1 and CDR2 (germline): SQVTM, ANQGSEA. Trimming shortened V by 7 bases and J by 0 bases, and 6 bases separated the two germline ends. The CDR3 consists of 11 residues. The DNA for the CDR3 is TGCAGCGGACGAATGAACACTGAAGCTTTCTTT. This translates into CSGRMNTEAFF. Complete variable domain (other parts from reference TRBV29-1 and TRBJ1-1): SAVISQKPSRDICQRGTSLTIQCQVDSQVTMMFWYRQQPGQSLTLIATANQGSEATYESGFVIDKFPISRPNLTFSTLTVSNMSPEDSSIYLCSGRMNTEAFFGQGTRLTVV.

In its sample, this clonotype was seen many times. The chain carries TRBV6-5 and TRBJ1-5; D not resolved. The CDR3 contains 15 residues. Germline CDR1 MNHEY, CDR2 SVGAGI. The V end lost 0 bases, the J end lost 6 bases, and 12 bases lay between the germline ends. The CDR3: CASSYSGQVGQPQHF. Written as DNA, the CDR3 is TGTGCCAGCAGTTACTCTGGGCAGGTCGGTCAGCCCCAGCATTTT.

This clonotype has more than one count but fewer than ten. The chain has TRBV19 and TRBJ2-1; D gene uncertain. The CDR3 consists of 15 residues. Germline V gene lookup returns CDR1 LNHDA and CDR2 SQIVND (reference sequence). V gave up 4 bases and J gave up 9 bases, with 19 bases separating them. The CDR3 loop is CASSKVGPNVGEQFF. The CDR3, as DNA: TGTGCCAGTAGTAAAGTCGGGCCGAACGTAGGTGAGCAGTTCTTC.

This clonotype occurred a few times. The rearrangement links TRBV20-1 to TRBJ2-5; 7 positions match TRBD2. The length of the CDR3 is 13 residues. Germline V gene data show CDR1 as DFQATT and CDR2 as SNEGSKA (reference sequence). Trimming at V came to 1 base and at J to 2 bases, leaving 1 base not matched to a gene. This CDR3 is CSARVGLQETQYF. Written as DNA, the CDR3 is TGCAGTGCTAGAGTGGGACTACAAGAGACCCAGTACTTC.

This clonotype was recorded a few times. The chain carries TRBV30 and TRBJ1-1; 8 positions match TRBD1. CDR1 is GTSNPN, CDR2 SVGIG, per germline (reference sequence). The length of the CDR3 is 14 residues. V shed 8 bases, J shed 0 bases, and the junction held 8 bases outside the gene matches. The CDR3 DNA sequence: TGTGCCCGGGACGGACAGGGTTTGAACACTGAAGCTTTCTTT. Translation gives CARDGQGLNTEAFF. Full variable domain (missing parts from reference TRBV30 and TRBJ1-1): SQTIHQWPATLVQPVGSPLSLECTVEGTSNPNLYWYRQAAGRGLQLLFYSVGIGQISSEVPQNLSASRPQDRQFILSSKKLLLSDSGFYLCARDGQGLNTEAFFGQGTRLTVV.

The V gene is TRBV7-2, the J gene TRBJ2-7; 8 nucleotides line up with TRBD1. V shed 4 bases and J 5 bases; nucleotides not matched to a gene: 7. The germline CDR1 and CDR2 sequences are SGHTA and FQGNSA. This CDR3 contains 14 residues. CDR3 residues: CASSSEGQAHEQYF. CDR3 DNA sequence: TGTGCCAGCAGCTCAGAGGGACAGGCACACGAGCAGTACTTC. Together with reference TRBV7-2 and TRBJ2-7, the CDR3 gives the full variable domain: GAGVSQSPSNKVTEKGKDVELRCDPISGHTALYWYRQSLGQGLEFLIYFQGNSAPDKSGLPSDRFSAERTGGSVSTLTIQRTQQEDSAVYLCASSSEGQAHEQYFGPGTRLTVT.

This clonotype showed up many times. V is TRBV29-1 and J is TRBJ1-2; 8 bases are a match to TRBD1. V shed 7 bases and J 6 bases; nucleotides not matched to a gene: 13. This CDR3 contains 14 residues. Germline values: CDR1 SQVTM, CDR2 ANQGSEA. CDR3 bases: TGCAGCGCCGACCTGGACAGGGATGGGCATGGCTACACCTTC. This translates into CSADLDRDGHGYTF.

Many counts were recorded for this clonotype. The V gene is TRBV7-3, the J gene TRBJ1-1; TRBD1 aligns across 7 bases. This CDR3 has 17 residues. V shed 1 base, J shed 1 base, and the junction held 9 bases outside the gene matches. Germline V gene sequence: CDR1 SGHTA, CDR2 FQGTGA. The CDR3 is CASSLMGRDSRNTEAFF. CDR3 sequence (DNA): TGTGCCAGCAGCTTAATGGGCCGGGACAGCAGGAACACTGAAGCTTTCTTT.

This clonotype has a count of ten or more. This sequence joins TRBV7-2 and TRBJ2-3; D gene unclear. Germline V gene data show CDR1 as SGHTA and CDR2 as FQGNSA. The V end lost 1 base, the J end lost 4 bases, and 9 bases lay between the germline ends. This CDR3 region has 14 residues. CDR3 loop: CASSLVHFSDTQYF. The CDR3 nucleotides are TGTGCCAGCAGCTTAGTGCACTTTTCAGATACGCAGTATTTT.

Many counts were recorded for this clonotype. For the CDR3, the DNA is TGTGCCAGCTCACGAGGAGGTCAGCTCGCCGGGGAGCTGTTTTTT. It specifies CASSRGGQLAGELFF. This chain connects TRBV18 to TRBJ2-2; weak D call: TRBD2 (5 bases). Germline loops: CDR1 KGHSH, CDR2 LQKENI. The CDR3 is made up of 15 amino acids. Trimming left V 4 bases short and J 6 bases short, with 15 bases between.

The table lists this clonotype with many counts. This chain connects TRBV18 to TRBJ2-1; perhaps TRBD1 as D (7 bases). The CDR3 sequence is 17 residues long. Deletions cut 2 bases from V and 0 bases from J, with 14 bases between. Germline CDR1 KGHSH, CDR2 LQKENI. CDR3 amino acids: CASSPVGRGVSYNEQFF. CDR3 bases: TGTGCCAGCTCACCAGTAGGCAGGGGGGTCTCCTACAATGAGCAGTTCTTC.

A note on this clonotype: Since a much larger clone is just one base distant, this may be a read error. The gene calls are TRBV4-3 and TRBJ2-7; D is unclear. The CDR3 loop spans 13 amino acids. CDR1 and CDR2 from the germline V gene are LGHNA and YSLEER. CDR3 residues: CTSSQVSVSEQYF. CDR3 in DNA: TGCACCAGCAGCCAAGTGAGCGTTTCGGAGCAGTACTTC.

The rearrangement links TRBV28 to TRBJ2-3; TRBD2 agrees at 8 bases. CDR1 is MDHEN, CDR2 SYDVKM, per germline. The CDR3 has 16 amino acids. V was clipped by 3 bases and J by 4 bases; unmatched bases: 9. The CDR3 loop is CASSFLPAGVSDTQYF. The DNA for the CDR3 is TGTGCCAGCAGTTTTCTTCCAGCGGGAGTATCAGATACGCAGTATTTT. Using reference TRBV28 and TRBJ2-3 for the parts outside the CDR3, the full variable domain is DVKVTQSSRYLVKRTGEKVFLECVQDMDHENMFWYRQDPGLGLRLIYFSYDVKMKEKGDIPEGYSVSREKKERFSLILESASTNQTSMYLCASSFLPAGVSDTQYFGPGTRLTVL.

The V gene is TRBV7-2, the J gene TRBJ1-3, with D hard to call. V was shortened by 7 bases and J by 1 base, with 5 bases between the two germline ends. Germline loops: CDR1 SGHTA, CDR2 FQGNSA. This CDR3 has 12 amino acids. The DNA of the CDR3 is TGTGCCAGCACCGTTTCTGGAAACACCATATATTTT. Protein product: CASTVSGNTIYF.

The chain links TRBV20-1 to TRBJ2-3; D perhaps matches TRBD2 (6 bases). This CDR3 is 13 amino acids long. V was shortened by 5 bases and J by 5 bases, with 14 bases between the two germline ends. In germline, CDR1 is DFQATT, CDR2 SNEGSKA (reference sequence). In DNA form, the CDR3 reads TGCAGTGCTCCGAGTAGCGGTGGAGATACGCAGTATTTT. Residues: CSAPSSGGDTQYF.

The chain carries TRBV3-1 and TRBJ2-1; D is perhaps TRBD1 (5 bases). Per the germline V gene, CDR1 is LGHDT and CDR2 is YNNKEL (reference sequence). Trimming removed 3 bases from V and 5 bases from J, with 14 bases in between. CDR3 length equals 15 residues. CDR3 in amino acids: CASSQLRQFHNEQFF. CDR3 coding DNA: TGTGCCAGCAGCCAGCTAAGACAGTTTCACAATGAGCAGTTCTTC.